Listed here are 31 T cell receptor beta chains from one sample, sequenced in a study of CD8 T cells in Susac syndrome. Random hexamers primed reverse transcription of about 0.5 to 1 ug RNA. TCRdb reprocessed the immunoSEQ multiplex PCR reads via MiXCR and lists one record per CDR3 protein. This repertoire shows approximately 170,000 distinct CDR3 sequences, just over 90% found once; its top ten account for 0.13%. The sequenced sample consisted of CD4+ T cells from PBMCs. All receptors derive from a human donor in good health.

The chain combines TRBV29-1 with TRBJ1-3, with D unclear. V lost 2 bases, J lost 0 bases, and 8 bases lay in between. This CDR3 comprises 14 residues. Germline CDR1 is SQVTM and CDR2 is ANQGSEA. The CDR3 loop is CSVERRASGNTIYF. CDR3 DNA: TGCAGCGTTGAACGTCGAGCCTCTGGAAACACCATATATTTT.

The rearrangement uses TRBV6-1 and TRBJ1-4, with no clear D. From germline, CDR1 is MNHNS and CDR2 SASEGT. The CDR3 contains 16 residues. Trimming removed 6 bases from V and 0 bases from J, with 14 bases in between. This chain's CDR3 is CASSRGPGSTNEKLFF. DNA for the CDR3: TGTGCCAGCAGCCGCGGGCCGGGGTCAACTAATGAAAAACTGTTTTTT.

The rearrangement links TRBV24-1 to TRBJ2-7; 8 bases map to TRBD1. The germline CDR1 and CDR2 sequences are KGHDR and SFDVKD. V was clipped by 3 bases and J by 9 bases; unmatched bases: 3. This CDR3 region has 12 residues. The CDR3 DNA sequence: TGTGCCACCAGTGATCCAGGGGGCGCGCAGTACTTC. Translating gives CATSDPGGAQYF.

The J gene is TRBJ2-1, the V gene TRBV3-1; 9 bases map to TRBD1. V was clipped by 8 bases and J by 5 bases; unmatched bases: 7. The CDR3 covers 14 residues. The germline V gene encodes CDR1 LGHDT and CDR2 YNNKEL (reference sequence). The CDR3 DNA reads as TGTGCCAGCTCCGGTTGGGACAGGGACAATGAGCAGTTCTTC. This encodes CASSGWDRDNEQFF.

This sequence joins TRBV3-1 and TRBJ2-4, with D perhaps being TRBD1 or TRBD2 (5 bases each). The CDR3 consists of 15 residues. Germline CDR1 is LGHDT and CDR2 is YNNKEL (reference sequence). Trimming removed 1 base at V and 1 base at J, with 8 bases between. CDR3 in amino acids: CASSQVWGAKNIQYF. The CDR3 DNA reads TGTGCCAGCAGCCAAGTGTGGGGGGCCAAAAACATTCAGTACTTC.

The chain employs TRBV6-5 and TRBJ2-3; TRBD1 matches 8 bases. Germline V gene lookup returns CDR1 MNHEY and CDR2 SVGAGI. V was clipped by 6 bases and J by 1 base; unmatched bases: 3. This CDR3 has 14 amino acids. The CDR3 reads CASRRQGRTDTQYF. The CDR3 DNA reads as TGTGCCAGCAGACGACAGGGGCGCACAGATACGCAGTATTTT.

The chain carries TRBV18 and TRBJ1-2, with D unresolved. CDR1 KGHSH and CDR2 LQKENI come from the germline V gene. V dropped 3 bases and J dropped 8 bases, with 13 bases sitting between them. There are 13 residues in the CDR3. CDR3 loop: CASSPSGAQGYTF. The CDR3 coding sequence is TGTGCCAGCTCACCGTCCGGCGCTCAAGGCTACACCTTC.

V is TRBV2 and J is TRBJ1-2; D gene unclear. Trimming shortened V by 5 bases and J by 5 bases, and 12 bases separated the two germline ends. This CDR3 is built from 13 residues. In germline, CDR1 is SNHLY, CDR2 FYNNEI. The CDR3 loop reads CASSPDVGYGYTF. CDR3 in DNA: TGTGCCAGCAGTCCGGACGTGGGGTATGGCTACACCTTC. The variable domain in full, with the rest retrieved from reference TRBV2 and TRBJ1-2, is EPEVTQTPSHQVTQMGQEVILRCVPISNHLYFYWYRQILGQKVEFLVSFYNNEISEKSEIFDDQFSVERPDGSNFTLKIRSTKLEDSAMYFCASSPDVGYGYTFGSGTRLTVV.

The V gene is TRBV2, the J gene TRBJ2-2; no clear D gene. Germline assignment: CDR1 SNHLY and CDR2 FYNNEI. Trimming removed 2 bases from V and 7 bases from J, with 8 bases in between. The CDR3 loop spans 13 amino acids. In DNA, the CDR3 is TGTGCCAGCAGTGAAAGGGTAGGCGGGGAGCTGTTTTTT. This encodes CASSERVGGELFF.

The chain combines TRBV5-4 with TRBJ1-6; tentatively, D is TRBD1 (5 bases). From germline, CDR1 is SGHNT and CDR2 YYREEE (reference sequence). The CDR3 sequence is 14 residues long. Trimming shortened V by 1 base and J by 7 bases, and 9 bases separated the two germline ends. The CDR3 sequence is CASSLPRDNSPLHF. The CDR3 nucleotides read TGTGCCAGCAGCTTGCCCAGGGACAATTCACCCCTCCACTTT.

The chain carries TRBV7-9 and TRBJ2-5; 9 bases line up with TRBD1. Losses at the gene ends were 5 bases for V and 14 bases for J; bases not matched to a gene: 12. Germline CDR1 is SEHNR and CDR2 is FQNEAQ (reference sequence). This CDR3 comprises 13 residues. This CDR3 is CASSLGQGRFSYF. The CDR3 bases are TGTGCCAGCAGCCTCGGACAGGGGAGGTTTTCTTACTTC. Full variable domain (missing parts from reference TRBV7-9 and TRBJ2-5): DTGVSQNPRHKITKRGQNVTFRCDPISEHNRLYWYRQTLGQGPEFLTYFQNEAQLEKSRLLSDRFSAERPKGSFSTLEIQRTEQGDSAMYLCASSLGQGRFSYFGPGTRLLVL.

The CDR3 bases are TGTGCCAGCAGCGTAGATGGTAGCGGGGGTTTGGAGACCCAGTACTTC. Translated: CASSVDGSGGLETQYF. The chain couples TRBV9 to TRBJ2-5, with 9 nucleotides matching TRBD2. J gave up 5 bases and V 0 bases, and 8 bases lay outside the gene matches. The CDR3 runs to 16 residues. The V gene's germline CDR1 is SGDLS and CDR2 YYNGEE.

The count of this clonotype is one. This chain uses TRBV20-1 with TRBJ1-6; a weak D match, TRBD1 (6 bases). The CDR3 runs to 15 residues. CDR1 and CDR2 (germline): DFQATT, SNEGSKA (reference sequence). Trimming stripped 0 bases from V and 5 bases from J, with 11 bases between. CDR3 residues: CSARDLQGNNSPLHF. The DNA of the CDR3 is TGCAGTGCTAGAGATCTCCAGGGGAATAATTCACCCCTCCACTTT.

This CDR3 reads CASSVAERTDTQYF. As DNA, the CDR3 is TGTGCCAGCAGCGTAGCGGAGCGCACAGATACGCAGTATTTT. The rearrangement joins TRBV9 to TRBJ2-3; unclear D gene. Germline V gives CDR1 SGDLS, CDR2 YYNGEE. The V end was cut by 0 bases, the J end by 1 base, with 6 bases between. This CDR3 has 14 residues. The full variable domain, in which reference TRBV9 and TRBJ2-3 provide the parts outside the CDR3, is DSGVTQTPKHLITATGQRVTLRCSPRSGDLSVYWYQQSLDQGLQFLIQYYNGEERAKGNILERFSAQQFPDLHSELNLSSLELGDSALYFCASSVAERTDTQYFGPGTRLTVL.

The chain has TRBV29-1 and TRBJ2-1; D tentatively reads TRBD1 or TRBD2 (5 bases each). This CDR3 contains 15 residues. The ends were cut back, 5 bases at V and 2 bases at J, with 16 bases in the middle. The germline CDR1 and CDR2 sequences are SQVTM and ANQGSEA. The CDR3 sequence is CSVYSRGATYNEQFF. DNA for the CDR3: TGCAGCGTTTACTCTAGGGGAGCAACCTACAATGAGCAGTTCTTC.

J is TRBJ2-3 and V is TRBV5-1, with 7 bases matching TRBD2. The CDR3 is 17 residues long. Germline CDR1 is SGHRS and CDR2 is YFSETQ. J was trimmed by 2 bases and V by 4 bases; bases with no gene match: 13. The CDR3 protein is CASSPPGSGVTTDTQYF. In nucleotides, the CDR3 is TGCGCCAGCAGCCCACCGGGCAGCGGGGTTACCACAGATACGCAGTATTTT.

The chain combines TRBV14 with TRBJ2-7; tentatively, D is TRBD1 (5 bases). CDR1 and CDR2 (germline): SGHDN, FVKESK. Trimming removed 1 base from V and 1 base from J, with 11 bases in between. This CDR3 has 15 amino acids. The CDR3 protein is CASSQALGESYEQYF. CDR3 coding DNA: TGTGCCAGCAGCCAAGCCCTAGGGGAATCCTACGAGCAGTACTTC.

V and J are TRBV6-2 or TRBV6-3 and TRBJ2-7; D is unclear. The germline CDR1 and CDR2 sequences are MNHEY and SVGEGT. There are 13 residues in the CDR3. The germline V and J ends were trimmed by 11 bases and 2 bases, with 16 bases remaining between them. The CDR3 sequence is CAAARAGTYEQYF. The CDR3 DNA is TGTGCCGCCGCCCGGGCAGGTACCTACGAGCAGTACTTC.

The chain links TRBV9 to TRBJ2-3; the D is unclear. Looked up from germline, CDR1 is SGDLS and CDR2 is YYNGEE. This CDR3 has 13 amino acids. Trimming took 0 bases from V and 4 from J, leaving 6 bases between them. This chain's CDR3 is CASSVVASDTQYF. CDR3 coding DNA: TGTGCCAGCAGCGTAGTTGCGTCAGATACGCAGTATTTT.

The table lists this clonotype with a count of one. The chain recombines TRBV2 with TRBJ1-1; D gene ambiguous. Germline V gene lookup returns CDR1 SNHLY and CDR2 FYNNEI. The CDR3 length is 15 residues. Trimming pared 1 base from V and 0 bases from J, leaving 9 bases between. The chain's CDR3 is CASSEDAAMNTEAFF. For the CDR3, the DNA is TGTGCCAGCAGTGAAGACGCTGCTATGAACACTGAAGCTTTCTTT. Variable domain in full (rest from reference TRBV2 and TRBJ1-1): EPEVTQTPSHQVTQMGQEVILRCVPISNHLYFYWYRQILGQKVEFLVSFYNNEISEKSEIFDDQFSVERPDGSNFTLKIRSTKLEDSAMYFCASSEDAAMNTEAFFGQGTRLTVV.

The rearrangement links TRBV3-1 to TRBJ2-5, with a weak D call TRBD2 (6 bases). This CDR3 region has 14 residues. The germline V gene has CDR1 LGHDT and CDR2 YNNKEL (reference sequence). V was trimmed by 4 bases and J by 3 bases, leaving 12 bases between them. The CDR3 loop reads CASSPPGRKETQYF. The DNA of the CDR3 is TGTGCCAGCAGCCCCCCAGGGAGGAAAGAGACCCAGTACTTC.

The gene calls are TRBV29-1 and TRBJ1-3; D gene ambiguous. This CDR3 spans 15 amino acids. V gave up 5 bases and J gave up 0 bases, with 14 bases separating them. The V gene's germline CDR1 is SQVTM and CDR2 ANQGSEA. The DNA for the CDR3 is TGCAGCGTTCGGGGAGGGTCGAACTCTGGAAACACCATATATTTT. Translation gives CSVRGGSNSGNTIYF.

The chain employs TRBV29-1 and TRBJ2-2; 10 nucleotides line up with TRBD1. Germline assignment: CDR1 SQVTM and CDR2 ANQGSEA. The CDR3 loop spans 14 amino acids. The junction had 5 bases not matched to a gene; V was cut back by 5 bases and J by 5 bases. The CDR3 DNA reads TGCAGCGTTTGCCGGGACAGGGGTACCGGGGAGCTGTTTTTT. Its translation: CSVCRDRGTGELFF.

V usage is TRBV23-1 and J usage is TRBJ1-2, with 7 bases aligning to TRBD1. TRBV23-1 qualifies as an ORF whose function is uncertain. The V gene end was trimmed by 0 bases and the J gene end by 4 bases; junction bases not matched to a gene: 8. The CDR3 runs 16 residues. The CDR3 region is CASSQSIPGTAYGYTF. In DNA form, the CDR3 reads TGCGCCAGCAGTCAATCTATCCCCGGGACAGCCTATGGCTACACCTTC.

The V and J genes are TRBV5-1 and TRBJ2-1; the match to TRBD1 covers 9 bases. The V segment lost 4 bases and the J segment 7 bases; nucleotides outside the gene matches: 9. CDR1 is SGHRS, CDR2 YFSETQ, per germline. CDR3 length equals 15 residues. The CDR3 sequence: CASSLLGTGTNEQFF. CDR3 nucleotides: TGCGCCAGCAGCCTTCTCGGGACAGGGACGAATGAGCAGTTCTTC.

This clonotype was seen just once. The rearrangement links TRBV7-9 to TRBJ1-1, with a weak D call TRBD1 (6 bases). V gave up 5 bases and J gave up 4 bases, with 11 bases separating them. The CDR3 has 13 residues. CDR1 is SEHNR and CDR2 is FQNEAQ in the germline V gene (reference sequence). The CDR3 is CASSLLGGTEAFF. For the CDR3, the DNA is TGTGCCAGCAGCCTGTTAGGGGGCACTGAAGCTTTCTTT.

There are a few counts of this clonotype. This chain joins TRBV29-1 and TRBJ2-7, with D perhaps matching TRBD1 or TRBD2 (5 bases each). Germline CDR1 and CDR2: SQVTM and ANQGSEA. Between the trimmed V and J ends, which lost 5 bases and 2 bases, there was a span of 10 bases. The CDR3 spans 12 residues. Here the CDR3 DNA reads TGCAGCGTTACCGGGACCGCCTACGAGCAGTACTTC. It encodes CSVTGTAYEQYF.

V and J are TRBV5-4 and TRBJ2-4, with unresolved D. Germline V CDR1 and CDR2: SGHNT, YYREEE (reference sequence). V shed 0 bases and J shed 4 bases, with 14 bases lying between them. The length of the CDR3 is 16 residues. CDR3 sequence: CASSLAGHKMKNIQYF. CDR3 coding DNA: TGTGCCAGCAGCTTGGCCGGGCACAAAATGAAAAACATTCAGTACTTC.

The chain combines TRBV12-3 or TRBV12-4 with TRBJ2-7; a weak D match, TRBD2 (5 bases). Trimming took off 3 bases at V and 1 base at J, with 16 bases between the two ends. CDR3 size: 16 residues. DNA of the CDR3: TGTGCCAGCAGTTTGATGGGGTCGGGAAGGTCCTACGAGCAGTACTTC. Translation: CASSLMGSGRSYEQYF.

This clonotype was seen once. The genes are TRBV30 and TRBJ2-5; D possibly corresponds to TRBD2 (7 bases). V was pared by 0 bases and J by 5 bases, with 13 bases between. Germline loops: CDR1 GTSNPN, CDR2 SVGIG (reference sequence). The CDR3 loop spans 14 amino acids. CDR3 region: CAWSVGGGAETQYF. The CDR3 DNA is TGTGCCTGGAGTGTAGGAGGGGGGGCGGAGACCCAGTACTTC.

V gene TRBV7-3 combines with J gene TRBJ2-7; possibly TRBD1 for D (6 bases). This CDR3 has 12 amino acids. Germline CDR1 and CDR2: SGHTA and FQGTGA. Between the trimmed V and J ends, which lost 2 bases and 9 bases, there was a span of 11 bases. The CDR3 DNA reads as TGTGCCAGCAGCTTATTAGGGGGAGTGCAGTACTTC. It is translated as CASSLLGGVQYF.